This T cell receptor beta chain was sequenced for a study of regulatory T cells in long-lasting Graves disease. This clonotype was picked up many times. Its target is not known. Overall study results and limits: Persistent Graves' patients possessed reduced TCR diversity relative to recently diagnosed ones. It is possible that accuracy was reduced by the small size of the sample.

Assembly of TCR beta libraries relied on iRepertoire HTBI primers together with Arm-PCR of CDR3 regions. MiXCR was run by TCRdb on the multiplex PCR reads, yielding one entry per CDR3 protein. This table has 680,000 or so distinct CDR3 sequences, less than 20% appearing once. The time point denotes: newly diagnosed GD, antithyroid drugs for less than 3 months. RNA isolated from PBMCs was used to make the TCR library. Germline-derived CDR1 and CDR2 are LNHNV and YYDKDF (reference sequence). This CDR3 contains 16 residues. The ends lost 2 bases at V and 7 bases at J; junction bases unmatched: 13. The data also belong to a second study, concerning T cells in Graves' hyperthyroidism and ophthalmopathy. From that second work: Used for diagnoses were clinical symptoms, serum thyroxine and TRAb, thyroid ultrasound and orbital computed tomography. First-round RT-PCR targeting the TCR CDR3 was performed with the HTBI primer set.

Source: peripheral blood mononuclear cells (PBMCs), taken at new diagnosis, from a patient treated with antithyroid drugs. V is TRBV15 and J is TRBJ1-1; 7 bases line up with TRBD1. This TCR was sampled from a woman in her thirties with Graves disease. The CDR3 DNA follows: TGTGCCACCAGCAGACCTATAGTCCGGGACAGCAGTGAAGCTTTCTTT. It translates to CATSRPIVRDSSEAFF.